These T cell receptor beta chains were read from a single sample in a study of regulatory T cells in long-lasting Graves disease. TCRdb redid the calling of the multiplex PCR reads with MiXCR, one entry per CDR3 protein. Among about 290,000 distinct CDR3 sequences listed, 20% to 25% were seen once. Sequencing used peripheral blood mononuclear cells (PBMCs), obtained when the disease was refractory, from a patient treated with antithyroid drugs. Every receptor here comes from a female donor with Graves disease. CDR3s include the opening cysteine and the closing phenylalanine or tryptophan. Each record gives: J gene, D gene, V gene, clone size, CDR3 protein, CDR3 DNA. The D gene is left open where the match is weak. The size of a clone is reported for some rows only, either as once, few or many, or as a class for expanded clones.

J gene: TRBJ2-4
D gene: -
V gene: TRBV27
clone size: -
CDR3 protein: CASSFVGRGSKNIQYF
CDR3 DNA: TGTGCCAGCAGTTTCGTGGGGCGCGGGTCCAAAAACATTCAGTACTTC

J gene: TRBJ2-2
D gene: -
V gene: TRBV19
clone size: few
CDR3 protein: CASSIRGLAGELFF
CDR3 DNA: TGTGCCAGTAGTATTCGGGGGTTAGCCGGGGAGCTGTTTTTT

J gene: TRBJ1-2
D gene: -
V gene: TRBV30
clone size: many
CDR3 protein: CAWRFTTEDGYTF
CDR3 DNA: TGTGCCTGGAGATTTACAACCGAGGATGGCTACACCTTC

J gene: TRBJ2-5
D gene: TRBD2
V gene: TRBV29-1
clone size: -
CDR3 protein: CSERLAEETQYF
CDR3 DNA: TGCAGCGAGAGACTAGCGGAAGAGACCCAGTACTTC

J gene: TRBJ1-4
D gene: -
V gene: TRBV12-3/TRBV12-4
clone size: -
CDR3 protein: CASSLKTTNEKLFF
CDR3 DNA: TGTGCCAGCAGTTTAAAAACAACTAATGAAAAACTGTTTTTT

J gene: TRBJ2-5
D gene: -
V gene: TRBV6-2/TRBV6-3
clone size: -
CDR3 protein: CASSYGSLGKETQYF
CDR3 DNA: TGTGCCAGCAGTTATGGTTCTTTGGGAAAAGAGACCCAGTACTTC

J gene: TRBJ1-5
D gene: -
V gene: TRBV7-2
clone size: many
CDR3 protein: CASSGYNQPQHF
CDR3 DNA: TGTGCCAGCAGCGGATACAATCAGCCCCAGCATTTT

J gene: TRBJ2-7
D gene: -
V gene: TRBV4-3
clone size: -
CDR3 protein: CASSQDPLGEQYF
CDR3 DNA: TGCGCCAGCAGCCAAGACCCCCTGGGGGAGCAGTACTTC

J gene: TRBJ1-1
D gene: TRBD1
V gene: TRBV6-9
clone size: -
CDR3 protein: CASSYEQGSTEAFF
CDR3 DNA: TGTGCCAGCAGTTATGAACAGGGGAGCACTGAAGCTTTCTTT

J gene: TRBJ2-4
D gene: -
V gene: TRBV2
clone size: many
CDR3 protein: CASSERGAGGENIQYF
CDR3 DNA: TGTGCCAGCAGTGAACGGGGGGCCGGAGGGGAAAACATTCAGTACTTC

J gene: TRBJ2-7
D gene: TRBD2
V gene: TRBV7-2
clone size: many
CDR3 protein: CASSLRQAGGYEQYF
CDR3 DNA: TGTGCCAGCAGCTTAAGGCAGGCGGGAGGGTACGAGCAGTACTTC

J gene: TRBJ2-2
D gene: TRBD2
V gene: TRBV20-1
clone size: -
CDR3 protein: CSARASERGWGGELFF
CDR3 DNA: TGCAGTGCTAGAGCGAGCGAGCGGGGGTGGGGCGGGGAGCTGTTTTTT

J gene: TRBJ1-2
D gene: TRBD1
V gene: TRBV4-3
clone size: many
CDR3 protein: CASSPGTVGYGYTF
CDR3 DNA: TGCGCCAGCAGCCCTGGGACAGTAGGTTATGGCTACACCTTC

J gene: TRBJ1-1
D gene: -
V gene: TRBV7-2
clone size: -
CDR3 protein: CASSLTRPTPRNTEAFF
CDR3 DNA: TGTGCCAGCAGCTTAACTCGCCCTACTCCTAGGAACACTGAAGCTTTCTTT

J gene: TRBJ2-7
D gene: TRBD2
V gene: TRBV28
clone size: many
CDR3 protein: CASSSTSGRPFSYEQYF
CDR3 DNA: TGTGCCAGCAGTTCGACTAGCGGGAGGCCTTTCTCCTACGAGCAGTACTTC

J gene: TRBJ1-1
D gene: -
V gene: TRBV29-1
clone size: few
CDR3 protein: CSVEPDSGEAFF
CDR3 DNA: TGCAGCGTTGAACCCGACTCAGGGGAAGCTTTCTTT

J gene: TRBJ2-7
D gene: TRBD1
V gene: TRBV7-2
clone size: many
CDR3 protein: CASSPQTGGTYEQYF
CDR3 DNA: TGTGCCAGCAGCCCACAGACAGGGGGCACCTACGAGCAGTACTTC

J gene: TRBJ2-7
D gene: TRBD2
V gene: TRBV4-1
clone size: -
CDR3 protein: CASSQDPLTSGLSYEQYF
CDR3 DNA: TGCGCCAGCAGCCAAGACCCCCTAACTAGCGGGTTATCCTACGAGCAGTACTTC

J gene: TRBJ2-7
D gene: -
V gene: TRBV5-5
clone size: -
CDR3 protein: CASSLTRDEQYF
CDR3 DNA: TGTGCCAGCAGTCTTACTAGGGACGAGCAGTACTTC

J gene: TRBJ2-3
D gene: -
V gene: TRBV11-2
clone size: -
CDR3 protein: CASSQNSLSTDTQYF
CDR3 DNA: TGTGCCAGCAGCCAAAATAGCCTAAGCACAGATACGCAGTATTTT